Below, 10 T cell receptor beta chains from the same sample are listed, as sequenced in a study of T cell responses to AZD1222 COVID-19 vaccine. Here immunoSEQ multiplex PCR was the method, and the copy in TCRdb shows in-frame clones only, minus some. The table records about 120,000 clones, around 85% of them present only once. The source material was peripheral blood, sampled on day 0 of AZD1222 vaccination. Every receptor here comes from an adult in good health.

The V call is TRBV15, the J call TRBJ2-2; D remains unclear. The CDR3 is 13 residues long. Per germline, CDR1 LNHNV and CDR2 YYDKDF (reference sequence). V lost 0 bases to trimming and J lost 6 bases, with 5 bases between them. In nucleotides, the CDR3 is TGTGCCACCAGCAGAGAGTTGTCCGGGGAGCTGTTTTTT. It codes for CATSRELSGELFF. Looking up the rest from reference TRBV15 and TRBJ2-2 gives the full variable domain: DAMVIQNPRYQVTQFGKPVTLSCSQTLNHNVMYWYQQKSSQAPKLLFHYYDKDFNNEADTPDNFQSRRPNTSFCFLDIRSPGLGDTAMYLCATSRELSGELFFGEGSRLTVL.

The V gene is TRBV5-1, the J gene TRBJ1-6; 7 positions match TRBD1. The CDR3 length is 15 residues. The germline CDR1 and CDR2 sequences are SGHRS and YFSETQ. V lost 7 bases to trimming and J lost 8 bases; unmatched junction nucleotides: 12. The CDR3 sequence: CASQWGGQKDSPLHF. The CDR3 nucleotides read TGCGCCAGCCAATGGGGGGGACAGAAAGATTCACCCCTCCACTTT.

The V call is TRBV23-1, the J call TRBJ1-1; D ambiguous. TRBV23-1 is marked as an open reading frame, function uncertain. The CDR3 sequence is 10 residues long. The germline V and J ends were trimmed by 3 bases and 8 bases, with 4 bases remaining between them. CDR3 in amino acids: CASSQSEAFF. CDR3 sequence (DNA): TGCGCCAGCAGTCAGTCCGAAGCTTTCTTT.

The chain joins TRBV7-9 to TRBJ1-1; D gene unclear. V was cut by 7 bases and J by 1 base, with 10 bases left in between. The length of the CDR3 is 13 residues. The germline V gene has CDR1 SEHNR and CDR2 FQNEAQ (reference sequence). CDR3 residues: CASNLRENTEAFF. The CDR3 DNA follows: TGTGCCAGCAACCTAAGGGAGAACACTGAAGCTTTCTTT.

The rearrangement links TRBV2 to TRBJ1-5; no reliable D call. V dropped 2 bases and J dropped 4 bases, with 3 bases sitting between them. In germline, CDR1 is SNHLY, CDR2 FYNNEI. The CDR3 sequence is 12 residues long. DNA of the CDR3: TGTGCCAGCAGTGAACTTAATCAGCCCCAGCATTTT. Amino acids: CASSELNQPQHF.

V is TRBV27 and J is TRBJ1-3; D is uncertain. The CDR3 runs to 14 residues. Germline CDR1 MNHEY, CDR2 SMNVEV (reference sequence). Trimming shortened V by 4 bases and J by 1 base, and 8 bases separated the two germline ends. The CDR3 DNA is TGTGCCAGCAGTTCCTTGAGTTCTGGAAACACCATATATTTT. Its protein product is CASSSLSSGNTIYF.

CDR3 protein: CASSLGQIYGYTF. Here the CDR3 DNA reads TGTGCCAGCAGCCTGGGACAGATCTATGGCTACACCTTC. The chain joins TRBV11-3 to TRBJ1-2; 7 bases are a match to TRBD1. The CDR3 is 13 amino acids. The V segment lost 5 bases and the J segment 4 bases; nucleotides outside the gene matches: 4. Germline-derived CDR1 and CDR2 are SGHNT and YENEEA.

The chain is built from TRBV3-1 (or the pseudogene TRBV3-2) and TRBJ2-3; D possibly corresponds to TRBD2 (5 bases). V shed 4 bases and J shed 4 bases, with 12 bases lying between them. CDR3 length: 14 residues. CDR1 is LGHDT, CDR2 YNNKEL, per germline (reference sequence). CDR3 in DNA: TGTGCCAGCAGCCGCCGGGGTTCGGCAGATACGCAGTATTTT. Protein: CASSRRGSADTQYF.

V usage is TRBV7-9 and J usage is TRBJ1-2; maybe TRBD1 (6 bases). Trimming took off 1 base at V and 4 bases at J, with 16 bases between the two ends. The germline V gene encodes CDR1 SEHNR and CDR2 FQNEAQ (reference sequence). This CDR3 contains 16 residues. CDR3 amino acids: CASSLEGVPRSYGYTF. Written as DNA, the CDR3 is TGTGCCAGCAGCTTAGAGGGGGTCCCGAGGAGCTATGGCTACACCTTC. Using reference TRBV7-9 and TRBJ1-2 for the parts outside the CDR3, the full variable domain is DTGVSQNPRHKITKRGQNVTFRCDPISEHNRLYWYRQTLGQGPEFLTYFQNEAQLEKSRLLSDRFSAERPKGSFSTLEIQRTEQGDSAMYLCASSLEGVPRSYGYTFGSGTRLTVV.

The CDR3 loop reads CARSSLAATNTGELFF. The CDR3 DNA reads TGTGCCAGAAGCTCCCTAGCGGCTACGAACACCGGGGAGCTGTTTTTT. The V and J genes are TRBV5-3 and TRBJ2-2; 7 bases are a match to TRBD2. TRBV5-3 is an ORF, and what it does is uncertain. The V segment lost 3 bases and the J segment 0 bases; nucleotides outside the gene matches: 5. The CDR3 loop spans 16 amino acids.